This T cell receptor beta chain stems from a study of cytomegalovirus exposure and HLA in healthy donors. In its sample, this clone was seen a few times. Here immunoSEQ multiplex PCR was the method, and the copy in TCRdb shows in-frame clones only, minus some. This sample has about 360,000 clones, with roughly 88% found just once. Per germline, CDR1 MDHEN and CDR2 SYDVKM. The CDR3 loop spans 13 amino acids. V gave up 8 bases and J gave up 6 bases, with 14 bases separating them. The V and J genes are TRBV28 and TRBJ2-1; D gene uncertain. The receptor's source is a woman younger than 35 in good health and CMV-seronegative. The material sequenced was PBMCs. The DNA of the CDR3 is TGTGCCAGCGGGCTTTGGGCAGCCAATGAGCAGTTCTTC. Translated: CASGLWAANEQFF.